The next 30 T cell receptor beta chains were all read from a single sample in a study of Graves' ophthalmopathy and Graves' hyperthyroidism. RNA transcripts were the template, and TCR beta CDR3 regions were amplified from them. HTBI-primed first-round RT-PCR preceded second-round multiplex PCR. One entry per CDR3 protein, called by TCRdb with MiXCR from the multiplex PCR reads. The sample includes approximately 700,000 distinct CDR3 sequences, roughly two fifths seen only once; the top ten take 40% to 45%. Sequencing was carried out using peripheral blood. All receptors derive from an adult man with Graves' ophthalmopathy.

This clonotype was seen a few times. The rearrangement links TRBV5-6 to TRBJ2-7; D gene ambiguous. Germline loops: CDR1 SGHDT, CDR2 YYEEEE. The CDR3 has 15 residues. Trimming stripped 5 bases from V and 3 bases from J, with 18 bases between. CDR3 region: CASSSPAYAGYEQYF. CDR3 nucleotides: TGTGCCAGCAGTTCCCCAGCCTACGCCGGCTACGAGCAGTACTTC.

This clonotype was detected a few times. This chain joins TRBV24-1 and TRBJ1-5; 12 bases are shared with TRBD1. This CDR3 comprises 17 residues. J lost 3 bases, V lost 4 bases, and 6 bases had no gene match. Germline V gene lookup returns CDR1 KGHDR and CDR2 SFDVKD. The CDR3, as DNA: TGTGCCACCAGTGACCCAGGGACAGGGGGCTTCAATCAGCCCCAGCATTTT. This gives the protein CATSDPGTGGFNQPQHF.

J is TRBJ1-5 and V is TRBV7-6, with a tentative D call TRBD1 (5 bases). The CDR3 is 16 residues long. CDR1 and CDR2 from the germline V gene are SGHVS and FNYEAQ. V was pared by 1 base and J by 2 bases, with 12 bases between. CDR3 sequence (DNA): TGTGCCAGCAGCTTAGGGAACCGGGACGGCAATCAGCCCCAGCATTTT. Amino acid sequence: CASSLGNRDGNQPQHF.

In DNA form, the CDR3 reads TGTGCCAGCAGCGAATATGGAACTGAAGCTTTCTTT. This encodes CASSEYGTEAFF. The chain joins TRBV6-5 to TRBJ1-1, with no clear D. This CDR3 region has 12 residues. The germline V gene has CDR1 MNHEY and CDR2 SVGAGI. Trimming pared 6 bases from V and 5 bases from J, leaving 10 bases between.

Worth noting for this clonotype: Likely a read error: the CDR3 ends without its conserved phenylalanine or tryptophan. The chain joins TRBV25-1 to TRBJ1-1; D ambiguous. The germline V gene has CDR1 MGHDK and CDR2 SYGVNS. The CDR3 runs to 13 residues. The V end lost 5 bases, the J end lost 1 base, and 8 bases lay between the germline ends. The CDR3 region is CASSPPANTEAFS. CDR3 sequence (DNA): TGTGCCAGCAGTCCCCCCGCGAACACTGAAGCTTTCTCT.

This clonotype was counted ten times or more. V is TRBV7-9 and J is TRBJ1-2, with 8 positions matching TRBD1. This CDR3 contains 15 residues. Germline V lookup: CDR1 SEHNR, CDR2 FQNEAQ (reference sequence). V lost 5 bases to trimming and J lost 6 bases; unmatched junction nucleotides: 11. The chain's CDR3 is CASSLDLGQAHGYTF. In DNA, the CDR3 is TGTGCCAGCAGCCTAGACCTGGGACAGGCCCATGGCTACACCTTC.

The chain is built from TRBV25-1 and TRBJ2-2; 11 bases fit TRBD1. This CDR3 is built from 13 residues. CDR1 is MGHDK and CDR2 is SYGVNS in the germline V gene. The CDR3 spells CAQDRGLNGELFF. The CDR3, as DNA: TGTGCTCAGGACAGGGGGCTTAACGGGGAGCTGTTTTTT. The full variable domain, with the rest looked up from reference TRBV25-1 and TRBJ2-2, is EADIYQTPRYLVIGTGKKITLECSQTMGHDKMYWYQQDPGMELHLIHYSYGVNSTEKGDLSSESTVSRIRTEHFPLTLESARPSHTSQYLCAQDRGLNGELFFGEGSRLTVL.

The chain links TRBV6-1 to TRBJ2-3, with D unresolved. With 6 bases removed from V and 2 bases from J, the gap between germline ends came to 0 bases. The CDR3 spans 10 residues. Germline V lookup: CDR1 MNHNS, CDR2 SASEGT. The CDR3 DNA sequence: TGTGCCAGCAGCACAGATACGCAGTATTTT. It yields the protein CASSTDTQYF.

On this clonotype: Compared with germline, one end of the junction differs, possibly owing to a read error. This chain connects TRBV7-2 to TRBJ1-1; D is unclear. CDR3 length equals 13 residues. The germline CDR1 and CDR2 sequences are SGHTA and FQGNSA. CDR3 sequence: CASSLAVSRVASF. In DNA form, the CDR3 reads TGTGCCAGCAGCTTAGCGGTGTCTCGAGTTGCTTCCTTT.

The sample holds a few counts of this clonotype. V and J are TRBV6-5 and TRBJ2-7, with D unclear. This CDR3 has 13 amino acids. Germline CDR1 is MNHEY and CDR2 is SVGAGI. The V gene lost 2 bases and the J gene lost 3 bases, with 8 bases spanning the gap. CDR3 DNA: TGTGCCAGCAGTTACGGGATAGTCTACGAGCAGTACTTC. Translated: CASSYGIVYEQYF.

Comment on this clonotype: Just one base apart from a much larger clone, this may be a read error. This chain uses TRBV5-1 with TRBJ2-7, with D perhaps TRBD2 (6 bases). Germline V gene lookup returns CDR1 SGHRS and CDR2 YFSETQ. The CDR3 is 15 residues long. This CDR3 reads CASSLVGGMGYEQHF. The DNA of the CDR3 is TGCGCCAGCAGCTTGGTAGGAGGGATGGGATACGAGCAGCACTTC.

This clonotype has more than one count but fewer than ten. The rearrangement uses TRBV9 and TRBJ2-7; tentative D call: TRBD1 (5 bases). Trimming took 3 bases from V and 1 from J, leaving 14 bases between them. CDR3 length: 15 residues. Per the germline V gene, CDR1 is SGDLS and CDR2 is YYNGEE. CDR3 protein: CASSEQGLTSYEQYF. The CDR3 DNA reads as TGTGCCAGCAGCGAGCAGGGCTTGACATCCTACGAGCAGTACTTC. The full variable domain, in which reference TRBV9 and TRBJ2-7 provide the parts outside the CDR3, is DSGVTQTPKHLITATGQRVTLRCSPRSGDLSVYWYQQSLDQGLQFLIQYYNGEERAKGNILERFSAQQFPDLHSELNLSSLELGDSALYFCASSEQGLTSYEQYFGPGTRLTVT.

CDR3: CASSYAGTTDSPLHF. DNA of the CDR3: TGTGCCAGCAGTTACGCGGGGACGACGGATTCACCCCTCCACTTT. This chain joins TRBV25-1 and TRBJ1-6, with a tentative D call TRBD1 (5 bases). V was shortened by 5 bases and J by 8 bases, with 16 bases between the two germline ends. This CDR3 spans 15 amino acids. Germline CDR1 and CDR2: MGHDK and SYGVNS.

The chain couples TRBV25-1 to TRBJ1-2; 9 nucleotides agree with TRBD1. V was pared by 8 bases and J by 3 bases, with 4 bases of the junction left unmatched. CDR1 and CDR2 (germline): MGHDK, SYGVNS. The CDR3 spans 13 residues. The CDR3 is CASARTGDYGYTF. The DNA for the CDR3 is TGTGCCAGCGCACGGACAGGGGACTATGGCTACACCTTC.

This chain connects TRBV2 to TRBJ2-5; no definite D call. Trimming removed 8 bases at V and 5 bases at J, with 27 bases between. The germline V gene encodes CDR1 SNHLY and CDR2 FYNNEI. The CDR3 contains 17 residues. The CDR3 sequence is CASLRHTSTPYEETQYF. In nucleotides, the CDR3 is TGTGCCAGCTTACGACATACATCCACACCCTACGAGGAGACCCAGTACTTC.

This clonotype was seen only once. A much larger clone is a single base away; this may be a read error. The V and J genes are TRBV7-8 and TRBJ2-2; D may be TRBD2 (5 bases). The CDR3 sequence is 14 residues long. Germline V gene sequence: CDR1 SGHVS, CDR2 FQNEAQ. CDR3 residues: CASSPTTVSGELLF. In DNA form, the CDR3 reads TGTGCCAGCAGCCCGACCACGGTCTCCGGGGAGCTGCTTTTT.

This clonotype was seen ten or more times. The chain links TRBV10-2 to TRBJ1-6; possible D gene TRBD1, 6 bases. CDR1 is WSHSY, CDR2 SAAADI, per germline. The CDR3 covers 17 residues. Trimming removed 4 bases from V and 0 bases from J, with 13 bases in between. The CDR3 loop is CASSVSGASSYNSPLHF. In nucleotides, the CDR3 is TGCGCCAGCAGTGTATCAGGGGCCAGCTCCTATAATTCACCCCTCCACTTT.

The CDR3 protein is CSVELRGETQYF. In DNA, the CDR3 is TGCAGCGTTGAATTGCGGGGAGAGACCCAGTACTTC. The chain links TRBV29-1 to TRBJ2-5, with D perhaps matching TRBD2 (6 bases). This CDR3 spans 12 amino acids. V shed 2 bases and J shed 4 bases, with 8 bases lying between them. In germline, CDR1 is SQVTM, CDR2 ANQGSEA.

This clonotype showed up many times. One end of the junction is discordant with germline, which a read error may explain. The genes are TRBV10-2 and TRBJ2-7; 9 bases are a match to TRBD1. The CDR3 loop spans 15 amino acids. Germline values: CDR1 WSHSY, CDR2 SAAADI. For the CDR3, the DNA is TGTGCCAGCAGTCCCCGGGACAGGGCTGCGTACGAGCAGTACTTC. Its translation is CASSPRDRAAYEQYF.

The V and J genes are TRBV19 and TRBJ2-1; the D gene could be TRBD1 or TRBD2 (5 bases each). The CDR3 contains 15 residues. Germline assignment: CDR1 LNHDA and CDR2 SQIVND (reference sequence). Trimming removed 1 base at V and 6 bases at J, with 13 bases between. Written as DNA, the CDR3 is TGTGCCAGTAGTATAGGGGGACGGTCGTCCAATGAGCAGTTCTTC. Translating gives CASSIGGRSSNEQFF. Full variable domain (missing parts from reference TRBV19 and TRBJ2-1): DGGITQSPKYLFRKEGQNVTLSCEQNLNHDAMYWYRQDPGQGLRLIYYSQIVNDFQKGDIAEGYSVSREKKESFPLTVTSAQKNPTAFYLCASSIGGRSSNEQFFGPGTRLTVL.

This clonotype was recorded many times. V and J are TRBV7-9 and TRBJ1-6; D is undetermined. This CDR3 has 12 residues. With 1 base removed from V and 9 bases from J, the gap between germline ends came to 4 bases. Germline values: CDR1 SEHNR, CDR2 FQNEAQ (reference sequence). Written as DNA, the CDR3 is TGTGCCAGCAGCTTAGATCTTTCACCCCTCCACTTT. This encodes CASSLDLSPLHF.

The sample holds one count of this clonotype. V and J are TRBV29-1 and TRBJ2-5; a weak D match, TRBD1 (5 bases). The assigned J gene may be wrong: the sequence end matches TRBJ2-1 better. This CDR3 region has 13 residues. Germline lookup yields CDR1 SQVTM and CDR2 ANQGSEA. CDR3 in DNA: TGCAGCGTTGAAGTCCAGGGTAGCAATGAGCAGTTCTTC. Translating gives CSVEVQGSNEQFF.

This clonotype has a handful of counts. The chain employs TRBV19 and TRBJ1-6; possible D gene TRBD1, 6 bases. Trimming removed 3 bases from V and 7 bases from J, with 10 bases in between. Germline assignment: CDR1 LNHDA and CDR2 SQIVND (reference sequence). This CDR3 is 14 amino acids long. The CDR3 spells CASSMGQENSPLHF. DNA of the CDR3: TGTGCCAGTAGTATGGGACAAGAAAATTCACCCCTCCACTTT.

V usage is TRBV2 and J usage is TRBJ1-2; no clear D gene. The ends were cut back, 7 bases at V and 7 bases at J, with 22 bases in the middle. Germline V gene lookup returns CDR1 SNHLY and CDR2 FYNNEI. CDR3 size: 15 residues. The CDR3 nucleotides read TGTGCCAGCAAGCGGTCGCACGGGCAGGTTGCTGGCTACACCTTC. This translates into CASKRSHGQVAGYTF. The complete variable domain, with remaining parts taken from reference TRBV2 and TRBJ1-2, reads EPEVTQTPSHQVTQMGQEVILRCVPISNHLYFYWYRQILGQKVEFLVSFYNNEISEKSEIFDDQFSVERPDGSNFTLKIRSTKLEDSAMYFCASKRSHGQVAGYTFGSGTRLTVV.

The chain has TRBV2 and TRBJ1-2, with 8 nucleotides matching TRBD1. CDR3 length: 14 amino acids. J lost 2 bases, V lost 6 bases, and 5 bases had no gene match. Germline V CDR1 and CDR2: SNHLY, FYNNEI. CDR3 sequence: CASSDRDRNYGYTF. The CDR3 bases are TGTGCCAGCAGCGACCGGGACAGGAACTATGGCTACACCTTC.

This clonotype was seen at least ten times. The chain links TRBV29-1 to TRBJ1-6, with D unclear. CDR3 size: 15 residues. Germline V gene data show CDR1 as SQVTM and CDR2 as ANQGSEA. The V end lost 4 bases, the J end lost 0 bases, and 10 bases lay between the germline ends. As DNA, the CDR3 is TGCAGCGTTGGGGAGGAGAGCTCCTATAATTCACCCCTCCACTTT. Translated, it gives CSVGEESSYNSPLHF.

In its sample, this clonotype was seen many times. The rearrangement joins TRBV12-3 or TRBV12-4 to TRBJ2-5; possible D gene TRBD1, 5 bases. The CDR3 has 14 residues. Trimming shortened V by 5 bases and J by 2 bases, and 12 bases separated the two germline ends. In DNA, the CDR3 is TGTGCCAGCAGTCGCAGGGCCCTACAAGAGACCCAGTACTTC. This codes for CASSRRALQETQYF.

J is TRBJ2-5 and V is TRBV29-1; no firm D call. V dropped 2 bases and J dropped 1 base, with 14 bases sitting between them. Germline loops: CDR1 SQVTM, CDR2 ANQGSEA. The CDR3 has 15 residues. In nucleotides, the CDR3 is TGCAGCGTTGAAAGGGTGGGGTATTCCCAAGAGACCCAGTACTTC. This translates into CSVERVGYSQETQYF.

This clonotype turned up a few times. The rearrangement links TRBV6-6 to TRBJ1-2; D remains ambiguous. Germline-derived CDR1 and CDR2 are MNHNY and SVGAGI (reference sequence). V was cut by 7 bases and J by 4 bases, with 13 bases left in between. CDR3 size: 13 residues. Here the CDR3 reads CASNTRASYGYTF. Written as DNA, the CDR3 is TGTGCCAGCAACACCCGGGCCTCCTATGGCTACACCTTC.

This chain joins TRBV29-1 and TRBJ2-2; 9 bases are shared with TRBD1. The CDR3 is 14 residues long. The germline gives CDR1 SQVTM, CDR2 ANQGSEA. Germline trimming cut 7 bases from V and 5 bases from J; bases unmatched to any gene: 8. Here the CDR3 reads CSAKYRGQTGELFF. CDR3 sequence (DNA): TGCAGCGCGAAGTACAGGGGGCAGACCGGGGAGCTGTTTTTT.